A selection of T cell receptor beta chains follows, all from one sample in a study of cytomegalovirus exposure and HLA in healthy donors. TCRdb's copy holds only in-frame clones and misses some; the assay was immunoSEQ multiplex PCR. The sample has hundreds of thousands of clones, 85% to 90% seen once. The sequencing input was PBMCs. These receptors were taken from a young woman in good health and CMV-seronegative. Each CDR3 is given with its conserved first and last residue. A D gene is named only where the DNA matches it firmly. Clone size is shown for a subset of rows, as once, few, many or a class of expanded clone.

j_call,d_call,v_call,clone_size,cdr3_nt,cdr3_aa
TRBJ2-5,TRBD2,TRBV4-3,NA,TGCGCCAGCAGCCCGACCGTCGCCGCGGGAGGGCCGGGGACCCAGTACTTC,CASSPTVAAGGPGTQYF
TRBJ2-5,TRBD1,TRBV7-2,NA,TGTGCCAGCAGCAGACGACAGGGGCAAGAGACCCAGTACTTC,CASSRRQGQETQYF
TRBJ2-1,TRBD2,TRBV6-6,NA,TGTGCCAACTATACTAGCGGTAACAATGAGCAGTTCTTC,CANYTSGNNEQFF
TRBJ2-3,TRBD1,TRBV5-1,NA,TGCGCCAGCAGCTCAGGGGGCCGGACAGATACGCAGTATTTT,CASSSGGRTDTQYF
TRBJ1-1,NA,TRBV5-5,NA,TGTGCCAGCAGCGGGGAGGGGACTGAAGCTTTCTTT,CASSGEGTEAFF
TRBJ1-2,NA,TRBV25-1,once,TGTGCCAGCAGTGAAGGCCAGGGCGTCTATGGCTACACCTTC,CASSEGQGVYGYTF
TRBJ1-4,TRBD1,TRBV7-2,NA,TGTGCCAGCAGCTTAGCACAGGGGGGTGAAAAACTGTTTTTT,CASSLAQGGEKLFF
TRBJ2-2,NA,TRBV5-1,NA,TGCGCCAGCAGCTTGAGGGGTCCCACCGGGGAGCTGTTTTTT,CASSLRGPTGELFF
TRBJ2-5,TRBD1,TRBV4-3,once,TGCGCCAGCAGCCAAGGAACAGGGGCTGGGGAGACCCAGTACTTC,CASSQGTGAGETQYF
TRBJ2-1,NA,TRBV6-5,NA,TGTGCCAGCAGTCAAACTCCCTCCGCCTACAATGAGCAGTTCTTC,CASSQTPSAYNEQFF
TRBJ2-3,NA,TRBV1,NA,TGCACCAGCAGCCAACACAGCGGGGGACACACAGATACGCAGTATTTT,CTSSQHSGGHTDTQYF
TRBJ2-7,TRBD1,TRBV27,NA,TGTGCCAGCAGTTTATCTTGGCCGGGACAGGGGGCCTACGAGCAGTACTTC,CASSLSWPGQGAYEQYF
TRBJ1-1,NA,TRBV5-6,NA,TGTGCCAGCCGGAACAGGGAAAGGGACACTGAAGCTTTCTTT,CASRNRERDTEAFF
TRBJ2-7,NA,TRBV9,NA,TGTGCCAGCAGCACCCCGGACAGATCTAACTCCTACGAGCAGTACTTC,CASSTPDRSNSYEQYF
TRBJ1-3,NA,TRBV4-1,NA,TGCGCCAGCAGCCAAGAACCTATCGACAGTAACGGAAGGAACACCATATATTTT,CASSQEPIDSNGRNTIYF
TRBJ2-4,TRBD2,TRBV18,NA,TGTGCCAGCTCACCACGAGTTAGCGGGGGAGACATTCAGTACTTC,CASSPRVSGGDIQYF
TRBJ2-1,TRBD2,TRBV9,NA,TGTGCCAGCAGCGTACAGGCGGGGGGGTACAATGAGCAGTTCTTC,CASSVQAGGYNEQFF
TRBJ2-7,TRBD2,TRBV5-1,NA,TGCGCCAGCAGCTCCGGGACTAGCACAGAGCAGTACTTC,CASSSGTSTEQYF
TRBJ1-1,TRBD1,TRBV2,NA,TGTGCCAGCAGTGAACAGGGGGCCACTGAAGCTTTCTTT,CASSEQGATEAFF
TRBJ2-2,TRBD1,TRBV5-6,NA,TGTGCCAGCAGCTTGGCCGAAAAGGGGGCAACCGGGGAGCTGTTTTTT,CASSLAEKGATGELFF
TRBJ2-5,NA,TRBV6-5,NA,TGTGCCAGCAGTTCACCTCGGGGACAAGAGACCCAGTACTTC,CASSSPRGQETQYF
TRBJ2-7,TRBD1,TRBV7-9,NA,TGTGCCAGCAGCCCGATGGGACAGGGTCTCTACGAGCAGTACTTC,CASSPMGQGLYEQYF
TRBJ2-2,NA,TRBV9,NA,TGTGCCAGCAGCGTAGGTTCCCCTAGTACCCGGGAGCTGTTTTTT,CASSVGSPSTRELFF
TRBJ1-5,NA,TRBV19,NA,TGTGCCAGTAGTATCAAACAGGGACATAATCAGCCCCAGCATTTT,CASSIKQGHNQPQHF